This paragraph covers one T cell receptor (beta chain) sequence. This clonotype was counted at least ten times. Its antigen is currently not known. Base qualities are not provided; no much larger clone lies one nucleotide away. Library preparation employed 5' RACE. Sequenced on an Illumina HiSeq 2500. A second roughly 6 to 11 cycle PCR used a sample-barcoded 5' primer and a J-beta primer mix. Each TCR beta cDNA molecule received a unique molecular identifier from a template-switch 5' adaptor carrying 12 random nucleotides. At least 3 million CDR3-containing paired-end reads were obtained from each sample. The Mint cDNA synthesis kit, primed by a TRBC-specific oligonucleotide, was used to synthesize first-strand cDNA from all RNA. Following uracil-DNA glycosylase treatment, all cDNA underwent a first 18-cycle PCR with the universal primers M1SS and BC2_uni_R. In the source study's methods: Normalization of each sample was performed by random selection of 1 million high-quality reads, each carrying a distinct molecular identifier. Instead of being binned into consensus sequences, reads that shared molecular identifiers were thrown out. CDR3 identification, clonotype clustering and error correction used MiTCR with a Q25 quality threshold and the strictest error-elimination algorithm. Lower-bound total TCR beta diversity was estimated with a nonparametric unseen species model using Euler transformation. TCRdb itself trimmed the public reads at Q25 with fastp, ran MiXCR and retained productive beta chains. Rows with one shared CDR3 protein collapse into an entry with the most common genes and DNA. The V and J calls, along with clone size, are taken from TCRdb and not from the paper's own processing. For this sample the table gives roughly 1.6 million distinct CDR3 sequences, of which 34% were detected only once. The top ten clones comprise about 11% of the sample.

These data belong to a study of blood T cells in healthy people across ages (dated by TCRdb to between 2015 and 2017). A note on the overall study: Template switching captured roughly one uniquely barcoded TCR beta cDNA molecule per two T cells in model experiments. Donors of different ages were randomly distributed across sequencing lanes to avoid experimental bias. Using the same blood draw, the study looked at two additional independent replicas of 1 million unique cDNA reads for two donors, one aged 18 to 30 and the other aged 80 or older. The donors were split into four age groups: young (average 16 years), middle-aged (about 40), aged (approximately 60) and long-lived (under 85). The study measured age-related changes in TCR beta repertoire diversity using deep sequencing normalized with unique cDNA molecular identifiers. General findings and caveats noted by the study authors: Since profiling was done on bulk unsorted PBMCs, naive and antigen-experienced compartments could not be conclusively compared. As age increased, observed TCR beta diversity per million T cells dropped in a roughly linear way, and a significant reduction was already evident by age 40. Compared with the aged group, the long-lived group had more naive CD4+ T cells, fewer expanded clones and increased TCR diversity, a pattern suggesting age selection. The percentage of naive T cells measured by flow cytometry correlated strongly with observed TCR beta diversity. Total diversity estimates from one million sequenced T cells were considered lower bounds and underestimates. The CMV infection status of donors was not known, potentially confounding age-related changes in expanded clonotypes.

The donors were roughly 40 Caucasian individuals from Russia, aged roughly 6 to 100 years, who were systemically healthy. Each donor gave approximately 9.3 milliliters of peripheral blood, collected into EDTA-treated Vacutainer tubes. Ficoll-Paque density-gradient centrifugation was used to isolate PBMCs, with at least 6 million per sample. Total RNA, at least 5.5 micrograms per sample, was extracted from PBMCs with Trizol reagent. For every donor, an aliquot of PBMCs went through flow cytometry to measure the percentages of naive CD45RAhigh/CD27high T cells. The CDR3, from cysteine to phenylalanine, totals 14 residues. Only CDR3 DNA remains: 42 bases, in frame from the first base. The germline V gene supplies CDR1 SGHTA and CDR2 FQGNSA. Trimmed from V: 1 base; trimmed from J: 3 bases; junction bases lacking a gene match: 3.

The sequencing sample was made of blood. This TCR was sampled from a woman aged 25 to 45 in good health. This chain is built from TRBV7-2 and TRBJ2-7; TRBD2 fits 7 bases in the junction. The DNA is TGTGCCAGCAGCTTAGGCCTAGCGGTCTACGAGCAGTACTTC. The encoded protein is CASSLGLAVYEQYF.